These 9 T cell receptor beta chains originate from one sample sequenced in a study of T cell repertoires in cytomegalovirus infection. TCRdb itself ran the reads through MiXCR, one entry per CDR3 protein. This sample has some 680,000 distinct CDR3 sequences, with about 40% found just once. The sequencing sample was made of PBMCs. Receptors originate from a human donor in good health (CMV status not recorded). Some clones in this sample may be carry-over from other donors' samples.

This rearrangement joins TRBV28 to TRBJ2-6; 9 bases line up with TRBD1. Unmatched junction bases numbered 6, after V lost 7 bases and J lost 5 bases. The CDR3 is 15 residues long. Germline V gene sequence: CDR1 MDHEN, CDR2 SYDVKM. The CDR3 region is CASTDRGPRANVLTF. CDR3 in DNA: TGTGCCAGCACGGACAGGGGCCCTAGGGCCAACGTCCTGACTTTC.

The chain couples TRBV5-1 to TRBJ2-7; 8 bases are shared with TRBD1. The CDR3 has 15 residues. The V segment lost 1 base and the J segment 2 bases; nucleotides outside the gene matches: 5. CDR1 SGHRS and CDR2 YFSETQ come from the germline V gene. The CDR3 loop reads CASSLSQGATYEQYF. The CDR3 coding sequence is TGCGCCAGCAGCTTGTCGCAGGGGGCTACCTACGAGCAGTACTTC.

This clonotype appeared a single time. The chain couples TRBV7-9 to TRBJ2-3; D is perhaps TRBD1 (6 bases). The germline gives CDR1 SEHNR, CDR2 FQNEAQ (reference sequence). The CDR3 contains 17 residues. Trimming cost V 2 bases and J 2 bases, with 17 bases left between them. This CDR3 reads CASSLQPNRAFTDTQYF. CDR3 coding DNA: TGTGCCAGCAGCTTACAGCCTAACAGGGCCTTCACAGATACGCAGTATTTT.

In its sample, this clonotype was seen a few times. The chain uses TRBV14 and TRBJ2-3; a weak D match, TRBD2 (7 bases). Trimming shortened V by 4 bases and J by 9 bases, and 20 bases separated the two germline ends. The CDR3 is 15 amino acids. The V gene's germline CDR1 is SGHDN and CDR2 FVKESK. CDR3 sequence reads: CASSPPWGGAVTQYF. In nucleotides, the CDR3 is TGTGCCAGCAGCCCCCCGTGGGGGGGGGCAGTGACGCAGTATTTT.

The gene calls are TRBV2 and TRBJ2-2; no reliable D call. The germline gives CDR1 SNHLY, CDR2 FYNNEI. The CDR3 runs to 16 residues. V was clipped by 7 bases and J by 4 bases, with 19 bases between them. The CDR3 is CASKELVHWSTGELFF. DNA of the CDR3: TGTGCCAGCAAAGAGCTTGTCCACTGGAGCACCGGGGAGCTGTTTTTT.

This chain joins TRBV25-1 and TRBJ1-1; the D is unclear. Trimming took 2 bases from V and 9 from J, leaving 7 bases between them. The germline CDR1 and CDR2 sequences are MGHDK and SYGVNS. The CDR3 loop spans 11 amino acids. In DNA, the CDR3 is TGTGCCAGCAGTGAAGTGGGGAAAGCTTTCTTT. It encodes CASSEVGKAFF. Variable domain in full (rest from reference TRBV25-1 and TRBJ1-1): EADIYQTPRYLVIGTGKKITLECSQTMGHDKMYWYQQDPGMELHLIHYSYGVNSTEKGDLSSESTVSRIRTEHFPLTLESARPSHTSQYLCASSEVGKAFFGQGTRLTVV.

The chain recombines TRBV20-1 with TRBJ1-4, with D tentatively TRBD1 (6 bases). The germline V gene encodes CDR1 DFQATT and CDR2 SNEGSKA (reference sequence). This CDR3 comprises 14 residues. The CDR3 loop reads CRALLGANNEKLFF. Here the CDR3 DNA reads TGCAGAGCCCTCCTGGGGGCCAATAATGAAAAACTGTTTTTT.

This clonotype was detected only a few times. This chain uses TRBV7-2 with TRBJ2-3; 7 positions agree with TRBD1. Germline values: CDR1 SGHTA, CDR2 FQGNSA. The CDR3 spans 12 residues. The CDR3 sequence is CARYRGLDTQYF. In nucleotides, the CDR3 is TGTGCAAGGTACAGGGGCCTAGATACGCAGTATTTT.

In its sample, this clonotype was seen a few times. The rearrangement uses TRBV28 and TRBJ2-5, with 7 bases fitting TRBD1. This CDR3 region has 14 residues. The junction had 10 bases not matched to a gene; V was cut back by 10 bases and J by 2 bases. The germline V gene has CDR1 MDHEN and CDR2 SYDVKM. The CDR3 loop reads CATELQGWQETQYF. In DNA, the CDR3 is TGTGCCACCGAATTACAGGGGTGGCAAGAGACCCAGTACTTC.